The clone carrying this T cell receptor (beta chain) was seen repeatedly, ten times or more. Scientists amplified the TCR beta CDR3 regions from RNA transcripts. First-round RT-PCR used HTBI primers; second-round multiplex PCR followed. TCRdb re-called the multiplex PCR reads through MiXCR, storing one row per CDR3 protein. In the table there are 450,000 or so distinct CDR3 sequences, over 13% of which are singletons. The sample originates from a study of Graves' ophthalmopathy and Graves' hyperthyroidism. The CDR3 has 16 residues. The germline V and J ends were trimmed by 5 bases and 4 bases, with 17 bases remaining between them.

Sequenced material: blood. The chain carries TRBV12-3 or TRBV12-4 and TRBJ2-2; D perhaps matches TRBD1 (5 bases). The origin of this receptor is a young woman with Graves' ophthalmopathy. CDR3 in amino acids: CASSPRRQGVTGELFF. The DNA of the CDR3 is TGTGCCAGCAGTCCCCGCAGGCAGGGTGTCACCGGGGAGCTGTTTTTT.